The 20 T cell receptor beta chains below all came from one sample that was sequenced in a study of CD8 T cells in Susac syndrome. An input of about 0.5 to 1 ug of RNA was subjected to reverse transcription using random hexamers. MiXCR was run by TCRdb on the immunoSEQ multiplex PCR reads, yielding one entry per CDR3 protein. The table has roughly 200,000 distinct CDR3 sequences, 85% to 95% seen once. The sequenced sample was CD4+ T cells from PBMCs. These receptors originate from a human donor with Susac syndrome.

This chain links TRBV9 with TRBJ1-1, with D maybe TRBD1 (6 bases). The CDR3 totals 15 residues. Between the trimmed V and J ends, which lost 4 bases and 4 bases, there was a span of 17 bases. Germline values: CDR1 SGDLS, CDR2 YYNGEE. CDR3 in amino acids: CASSRTNREGTEAFF. The DNA for the CDR3 is TGTGCCAGCAGCCGAACCAACAGGGAGGGCACTGAAGCTTTCTTT.

This chain joins TRBV29-1 and TRBJ2-3; maybe TRBD2 (6 bases). From germline, CDR1 is SQVTM and CDR2 ANQGSEA. This CDR3 spans 13 amino acids. V lost 7 bases and J 6 bases, leaving 17 bases between the germline ends. The CDR3 DNA reads TGCAGCGGAGGCAGTGGAGGGTTGGATACGCAGTATTTT. Residues: CSGGSGGLDTQYF.

The chain recombines TRBV5-1 with TRBJ1-1; TRBD1 matches at 7 bases. V shed 0 bases and J 10 bases; nucleotides not matched to a gene: 9. The germline gives CDR1 SGHRS, CDR2 YFSETQ. This CDR3 is 14 amino acids long. In DNA form, the CDR3 reads TGCGCCAGCAGCTTGGAGACAGGGAAGGTCGGAGCTTTCTTT. Its protein product is CASSLETGKVGAFF.

This clonotype was picked up one time. The chain carries TRBV18 and TRBJ2-2; D is perhaps TRBD1 (5 bases). The germline V gene has CDR1 KGHSH and CDR2 LQKENI. The CDR3 extends over 15 amino acids. Trimming removed 2 bases at V and 0 bases at J, with 7 bases between. The CDR3 nucleotides read TGTGCCAGCTCACCAGGACAAGCGAACACCGGGGAGCTGTTTTTT. Translation gives CASSPGQANTGELFF.

The V and J genes are TRBV5-4 and TRBJ1-4; 9 nucleotides agree with TRBD1. The CDR3 loop spans 15 amino acids. After removal of 4 bases from V and 3 bases from J, the junction contained 4 bases not matched to a gene. Germline V lookup: CDR1 SGHNT, CDR2 YYREEE (reference sequence). CDR3 sequence reads: CASSGHRGPNEKLFF. CDR3 coding DNA: TGTGCCAGCAGCGGCCACAGGGGGCCTAATGAAAAACTGTTTTTT.

The rearrangement links TRBV20-1 to TRBJ1-5; D gene ambiguous. The CDR3 loop spans 14 amino acids. Trimming cost V 0 bases and J 3 bases, with 9 bases left between them. From germline, CDR1 is DFQATT and CDR2 SNEGSKA (reference sequence). The CDR3 loop is CSARDTWDNQPQHF. The CDR3 DNA follows: TGCAGTGCTAGAGATACCTGGGACAATCAGCCCCAGCATTTT.

The chain joins TRBV20-1 to TRBJ2-3, with D perhaps matching TRBD2 (5 bases). Germline V gene data show CDR1 as DFQATT and CDR2 as SNEGSKA (reference sequence). The CDR3 is made up of 12 amino acids. With 0 bases removed from V and 6 bases from J, the gap between germline ends came to 7 bases. DNA of the CDR3: TGCAGTGCTAGAGATCCGGGGGATACGCAGTATTTT. Amino acids: CSARDPGDTQYF.

J is TRBJ2-1 and V is TRBV15; 7 nucleotides align to TRBD2. V gave up 7 bases and J gave up 8 bases; unmatched junction bases: 11. Per germline, CDR1 LNHNV and CDR2 YYDKDF (reference sequence). CDR3 length equals 14 residues. CDR3 in DNA: TGTGCCACCAAGGGCGGGGGATCATCATATGAGCAGTTCTTC. Encoded protein: CATKGGGSSYEQFF.

This clonotype was found once. The gene calls are TRBV9 and TRBJ2-2; 7 nucleotides align to TRBD1. V lost 4 bases, J lost 1 base, and 4 bases stayed unmatched. Germline assignment: CDR1 SGDLS and CDR2 YYNGEE. This CDR3 is 15 amino acids long. CDR3 DNA: TGTGCCAGCAGCAAACGGGACAGGAACACCGGGGAGCTGTTTTTT. Residues: CASSKRDRNTGELFF.

In this sample, this clonotype turned up a few times. The chain has TRBV12-5 and TRBJ1-5; no definite D call. The CDR3 is made up of 9 amino acids. V lost 3 bases and J 10 bases, leaving 1 base between the germline ends. In germline, CDR1 is LGHNT, CDR2 FRNRAP. CDR3 protein: CASGFPQHF. The CDR3 DNA reads TGTGCTAGTGGTTTCCCCCAGCATTTT. Combining the CDR3 with reference TRBV12-5 and TRBJ1-5 gives the whole variable domain DARVTQTPRHKVTEMGQEVTMRCQPILGHNTVFWYRQTMMQGLELLAYFRNRAPLDDSGMPKDRFSAEMPDATLATLKIQPSEPRDSAVYFCASGFPQHFGDGTRLSIL.

V and J are TRBV4-2 and TRBJ2-1, with 7 bases lining up with TRBD2. Germline V gives CDR1 LGHNA, CDR2 YNFKEQ. This CDR3 comprises 17 residues. With 4 bases clipped from V and 2 bases from J, the junction kept 11 bases outside the gene matches. DNA for the CDR3: TGTGCCAGCAGCCTAGATACTAGCGCTCTGGCCTACAATGAGCAGTTCTTC. Protein product: CASSLDTSALAYNEQFF.

This chain uses TRBV15 with TRBJ1-1, with a possible D match to TRBD1 (5 bases). CDR3 length: 15 amino acids. Germline V gene data show CDR1 as LNHNV and CDR2 as YYDKDF (reference sequence). Trimming left V 1 base short and J 3 bases short, with 12 bases between. DNA for the CDR3: TGTGCCACCAGCAGAGGTGCGACAGATGACACTGAAGCTTTCTTT. It translates to CATSRGATDDTEAFF.

The chain couples TRBV4-3 to TRBJ2-5; 12 bases are a match to TRBD2. The CDR3 is 16 amino acids. Germline V gives CDR1 LGHNA, CDR2 YSLEER. V was clipped by 3 bases and J by 1 base; unmatched bases: 3. Written as DNA, the CDR3 is TGCGCCAGCAGCCAGCAACTAGCGGGGGGCCAAGAGACCCAGTACTTC. Translated, it gives CASSQQLAGGQETQYF.

This chain connects TRBV5-1 to TRBJ2-2; D remains ambiguous. V shed 3 bases and J shed 2 bases, with 5 bases lying between them. CDR1 and CDR2 (germline): SGHRS, YFSETQ. The CDR3 has 13 residues. In DNA, the CDR3 is TGCGCCAGCAGCTCACTAAACACCGGGGAGCTGTTTTTT. Translated: CASSSLNTGELFF.

This clonotype showed up just once. The rearrangement links TRBV5-4 to TRBJ1-2; D is perhaps TRBD1 (6 bases). V was trimmed by 0 bases and J by 7 bases, leaving 16 bases between them. In germline, CDR1 is SGHNT, CDR2 YYREEE (reference sequence). The CDR3 is made up of 15 amino acids. The CDR3 here is CASSLATGGQGGYTF. The CDR3 coding sequence is TGTGCCAGCAGCTTGGCCACGGGGGGGCAGGGTGGCTACACCTTC.

Notes on this clonotype: One end of the junction is discordant with germline, which a read error may explain. The CDR3 sequence: CASSLDRNNEQFF. The CDR3 nucleotides read TGTGCCAGCAGCTTAGACAGGAACAATGAGCAGTTCTTC. The chain combines TRBV5-1 with TRBJ2-1; D might be TRBD1 (6 bases). CDR3 length: 13 amino acids. Germline loops: CDR1 SGHRS, CDR2 YFSETQ.

The chain links TRBV19 to TRBJ2-7; maybe TRBD2 (5 bases). There are 15 residues in the CDR3. V was cut by 4 bases and J by 0 bases, with 13 bases left in between. The germline V gene encodes CDR1 LNHDA and CDR2 SQIVND (reference sequence). CDR3: CASSTLWGVSYEQYF. As DNA, the CDR3 is TGTGCCAGTAGTACCCTATGGGGAGTCTCCTACGAGCAGTACTTC.

The rearrangement uses TRBV20-1 and TRBJ1-2, with D unclear. Germline V gene data show CDR1 as DFQATT and CDR2 as SNEGSKA (reference sequence). The CDR3 runs to 12 residues. CDR3 sequence reads: CTSEGSNYGYTF. CDR3 bases: TGCACCTCAGAAGGGTCCAACTATGGCTACACCTTC.

A note on this clonotype: The germline gene is not matched at one end of the junction; a read error may be the cause. The V and J genes are TRBV2 and TRBJ2-1; TRBD2 agrees at 7 bases. Germline V gives CDR1 SNHLY, CDR2 FYNNEI. The CDR3 spans 14 residues. CDR3 loop: CASREAGTYNEQFF. Here the CDR3 DNA reads TGTGCCAGCAGAGAAGCGGGGACCTACAATGAGCAGTTCTTC. Based on the CDR3 plus reference TRBV2 and TRBJ2-1, the full variable domain is EPEVTQTPSHQVTQMGQEVILRCVPISNHLYFYWYRQILGQKVEFLVSFYNNEISEKSEIFDDQFSVERPDGSNFTLKIRSTKLEDSAMYFCASREAGTYNEQFFGPGTRLTVL.

The chain carries TRBV20-1 and TRBJ2-5; the D call may be TRBD1 or TRBD2 (5 bases each). The V end was cut by 2 bases, the J end by 4 bases, with 8 bases between. Germline V gives CDR1 DFQATT, CDR2 SNEGSKA (reference sequence). The CDR3 covers 12 residues. This CDR3 reads CSARRDGETQYF. CDR3 nucleotide sequence: TGCAGTGCTAGAAGGGACGGAGAGACCCAGTACTTC.